These 9 T cell receptor beta chains originate from one sample sequenced in a study of control samples from healthy donors and cancer patients. Some clones are missing from TCRdb's copy, which holds only in-frame ones; the method was immunoSEQ multiplex PCR. The data hold around 150,000 clones, with approximately 90% observed a single time. The sequenced material came from blood. Receptors were obtained from a man aged 30-40 years in good health.

V gene TRBV2 combines with J gene TRBJ2-3; the match to TRBD1 covers 10 bases. Trimming removed 3 bases from V and 5 bases from J; junction bases left unmatched: 5. The germline V gene has CDR1 SNHLY and CDR2 FYNNEI. CDR3 length: 15 residues. CDR3 region: CASSETGGSVDTQYF. CDR3 DNA sequence: TGTGCCAGCAGTGAGACAGGGGGCTCGGTAGATACGCAGTATTTT.

The chain employs TRBV27 and TRBJ1-6, with 8 bases that match TRBD1. Germline V gene lookup returns CDR1 MNHEY and CDR2 SMNVEV (reference sequence). Trimming at V came to 3 bases and at J to 7 bases, leaving 8 bases not matched to a gene. The CDR3 extends over 16 amino acids. CDR3 residues: CASSFFSGGLNSPLHF. CDR3 DNA sequence: TGTGCCAGCAGTTTTTTCTCAGGGGGCTTGAATTCACCCCTCCACTTT.

Comment on this clone: Distinct nucleotide sequences in the sample also encode this CDR3. The V call is TRBV6-5, the J call TRBJ2-7; D remains ambiguous. CDR1 and CDR2 from the germline V gene are MNHEY and SVGAGI. The CDR3 sequence is 13 residues long. Trimming took off 0 bases at V and 0 bases at J, with 3 bases between the two ends. CDR3 sequence reads: CASSYSRSYEQYF. CDR3 nucleotide sequence: TGTGCCAGCAGTTACTCCCGCTCCTACGAGCAGTACTTC.

This clone has a handful of counts. V gene TRBV7-9 combines with J gene TRBJ1-2; D unclear. Germline V CDR1 and CDR2: SEHNR, FQNEAQ (reference sequence). Trimming pared 5 bases from V and 0 bases from J, leaving 7 bases between. This CDR3 comprises 13 residues. CDR3 residues: CASSPRANYGYTF. In nucleotides, the CDR3 is TGTGCCAGCAGCCCGAGAGCTAACTATGGCTACACCTTC.

The V call is TRBV7-2, the J call TRBJ2-1; D uncertain. Germline V gives CDR1 SGHTA, CDR2 FQGNSA. V was cut by 7 bases and J by 0 bases, with 13 bases left in between. The CDR3 runs 15 residues. The CDR3 here is CASTPPFSSYNEQFF. The CDR3 nucleotides read TGTGCCAGCACCCCCCCCTTCAGCTCCTACAATGAGCAGTTCTTC.

The chain recombines TRBV5-4 with TRBJ2-1; TRBD2 might be the D (5 bases). This CDR3 spans 15 amino acids. The V gene lost 4 bases and the J gene lost 0 bases, with 11 bases spanning the gap. Germline CDR1 is SGHNT and CDR2 is YYREEE (reference sequence). The CDR3 reads CASSPDLSSYNEQFF. Written as DNA, the CDR3 is TGTGCCAGCAGCCCGGACTTGAGCTCCTACAATGAGCAGTTCTTC.

CDR3 nucleotide sequence: TGTGCCAGCAGCTTAACGTTTCGTGGGGTAGGGGCTTTCTTT. Encoded protein: CASSLTFRGVGAFF. The chain has TRBV7-3 and TRBJ1-1; D is unresolved. Germline V CDR1 and CDR2: SGHTA, FQGTGA. The V end was cut by 0 bases, the J end by 11 bases, with 16 bases between. The CDR3 sequence is 14 residues long.

In this sample, this clone turned up a few times. The chain is built from TRBV6-5 and TRBJ1-1, with D possibly matching TRBD1 (6 bases). Germline V gene lookup returns CDR1 MNHEY and CDR2 SVGAGI. The CDR3 covers 14 residues. V lost 7 bases and J lost 4, with 16 bases in between. CDR3 sequence: CASNLQGGGTEAFF. CDR3 DNA sequence: TGTGCCAGCAACCTACAGGGAGGGGGCACTGAAGCTTTCTTT.

The chain uses TRBV10-3 and TRBJ1-3; TRBD1 is a possible D gene (5 bases). V lost 2 bases and J lost 1, with 12 bases in between. The CDR3 sequence is 16 residues long. Per germline, CDR1 ENHRY and CDR2 SYGVKD. The CDR3 here is CAISEGRESSGNTIYF. The CDR3, as DNA: TGTGCCATCAGTGAGGGCAGGGAGTCATCTGGAAACACCATATATTTT.